Listed below are T cell receptor beta chains from one sample, sequenced in a study of CD8 T cells in Susac syndrome. Each CDR3 protein is one row after TCRdb ran MiXCR on the immunoSEQ multiplex PCR reads. This sample has 95,000 to 150,000 distinct CDR3 sequences, with roughly 94% found just once. Source material: CD8+ T cells from PBMCs. The receptors were gathered from a human donor with Susac syndrome. Each CDR3 is given with its conserved first and last residue. Fields, in order: V gene, D gene, J gene, clone size, CDR3 protein, CDR3 DNA. The D gene is left open where the match is weak. Size tells how often a clone was seen (once, few, many) or the class of an expanded clone, and some rows leave it out.

V gene: TRBV12-3/TRBV12-4; D gene: .; J gene: TRBJ2-1; clone size: once; CDR3 protein: CASSLGRLNEQFF; CDR3 DNA: TGTGCCAGCAGTTTAGGCAGACTCAATGAGCAGTTCTTC
V gene: TRBV29-1; D gene: TRBD1; J gene: TRBJ1-2; clone size: .; CDR3 protein: CSVADPGGGYGYTF; CDR3 DNA: TGCAGCGTTGCCGACCCAGGGGGAGGCTATGGCTACACCTTC
V gene: TRBV7-8; D gene: TRBD2; J gene: TRBJ2-3; clone size: .; CDR3 protein: CASSLTANSGGPRDTQYF; CDR3 DNA: TGTGCCAGCAGCTTAACGGCTAATAGCGGGGGACCTCGGGATACGCAGTATTTT
V gene: TRBV2; D gene: .; J gene: TRBJ1-5; clone size: .; CDR3 protein: CASKAGAGTGPQHF; CDR3 DNA: TGTGCCAGCAAGGCGGGGGCAGGCACCGGGCCCCAGCATTTT
V gene: TRBV19; D gene: TRBD1; J gene: TRBJ2-7; clone size: .; CDR3 protein: CASSRTGGYEQYF; CDR3 DNA: TGTGCCAGTAGTCGGACAGGGGGCTACGAGCAGTACTTC
V gene: TRBV19; D gene: TRBD1; J gene: TRBJ2-7; clone size: once; CDR3 protein: CASSPTGQGNEQYF; CDR3 DNA: TGTGCCAGTAGCCCAACCGGACAGGGAAACGAGCAGTACTTC
V gene: TRBV20-1; D gene: .; J gene: TRBJ2-7; clone size: .; CDR3 protein: CSAKVDAGRLSYEQYF; CDR3 DNA: TGCAGTGCTAAAGTCGATGCGGGACGGTTATCCTACGAGCAGTACTTC
V gene: TRBV4-1; D gene: .; J gene: TRBJ2-7; clone size: .; CDR3 protein: CASSLQSGNAYEQYF; CDR3 DNA: TGCGCCAGCAGCCTACAGTCGGGTAACGCCTACGAGCAGTACTTC
V gene: TRBV30; D gene: .; J gene: TRBJ1-5; clone size: once; CDR3 protein: CAWSASTTGFSQPQHF; CDR3 DNA: TGTGCCTGGAGTGCCTCGACCACAGGGTTTAGCCAGCCCCAGCATTTT
V gene: TRBV4-1; D gene: .; J gene: TRBJ1-3; clone size: .; CDR3 protein: CASSQDHGPRRESPGNTIYF; CDR3 DNA: TGCGCCAGCAGCCAAGATCACGGGCCGCGGAGGGAATCCCCTGGAAACACCATATATTTT
V gene: TRBV24-1; D gene: .; J gene: TRBJ2-1; clone size: .; CDR3 protein: CATSDSGTSNEQFF; CDR3 DNA: TGTGCCACCAGTGATTCCGGGACCAGCAATGAGCAGTTCTTC
V gene: TRBV5-1; D gene: TRBD2; J gene: TRBJ2-5; clone size: .; CDR3 protein: CASSPGLAGRLQETQYF; CDR3 DNA: TGCGCCAGCAGCCCGGGACTAGCGGGACGCCTCCAAGAGACCCAGTACTTC
V gene: TRBV7-6; D gene: .; J gene: TRBJ1-5; clone size: .; CDR3 protein: CASSLFQGMNQPQHF; CDR3 DNA: TGTGCCAGCAGCTTATTTCAGGGGATGAATCAGCCCCAGCATTTT
V gene: TRBV6-1; D gene: .; J gene: TRBJ2-5; clone size: .; CDR3 protein: CASSEAFPSQYF; CDR3 DNA: TGTGCCAGCAGTGAGGCCTTTCCTAGCCAGTACTTC
V gene: TRBV27; D gene: .; J gene: TRBJ2-7; clone size: once; CDR3 protein: CASSTQRYSYEQYF; CDR3 DNA: TGTGCCAGCAGTACCCAGAGATACTCCTACGAGCAGTACTTC
V gene: TRBV18; D gene: TRBD1; J gene: TRBJ2-7; clone size: .; CDR3 protein: CASSPPGQGPYEQYF; CDR3 DNA: TGTGCCAGCTCACCTCCGGGACAGGGCCCCTACGAGCAGTACTTC
V gene: TRBV20-1; D gene: .; J gene: TRBJ2-2; clone size: .; CDR3 protein: CSATMGTGELFF; CDR3 DNA: TGCAGTGCTACGATGGGCACCGGGGAGCTGTTTTTT
V gene: TRBV9; D gene: .; J gene: TRBJ2-1; clone size: .; CDR3 protein: CASSPDVLNEQFF; CDR3 DNA: TGTGCCAGCAGCCCCGACGTCCTCAATGAGCAGTTCTTC
V gene: TRBV29-1; D gene: .; J gene: TRBJ2-7; clone size: .; CDR3 protein: CSVARRDEQYF; CDR3 DNA: TGCAGCGTTGCCAGGCGAGACGAGCAGTACTTC
V gene: TRBV15; D gene: TRBD2; J gene: TRBJ2-1; clone size: .; CDR3 protein: CATSSPAGTYNEQFF; CDR3 DNA: TGTGCCACCAGCAGCCCAGCGGGGACCTACAATGAGCAGTTCTTC
V gene: TRBV4-2; D gene: TRBD1; J gene: TRBJ2-5; clone size: few; CDR3 protein: CASSQEKGAGETQYF; CDR3 DNA: TGTGCCAGCAGCCAAGAAAAGGGGGCAGGGGAGACCCAGTACTTC
V gene: TRBV6-5; D gene: .; J gene: TRBJ2-4; clone size: .; CDR3 protein: CASSYSRAGENIQYF; CDR3 DNA: TGTGCCAGCAGTTACTCGAGGGCAGGGGAAAACATTCAGTACTTC
V gene: TRBV3-1; D gene: .; J gene: TRBJ2-5; clone size: .; CDR3 protein: CASSPRQAGKTQYF; CDR3 DNA: TGTGCCAGCAGCCCCAGACAGGCGGGGAAGACCCAGTACTTC
V gene: TRBV2; D gene: .; J gene: TRBJ1-1; clone size: .; CDR3 protein: CASTEAFF; CDR3 DNA: TGTGCCAGCACTGAAGCTTTCTTT
V gene: TRBV9; D gene: .; J gene: TRBJ2-7; clone size: .; CDR3 protein: CASSVAGSYEQYF; CDR3 DNA: TGTGCCAGCAGCGTAGCCGGCTCCTACGAGCAGTACTTC
V gene: TRBV12-3/TRBV12-4; D gene: TRBD2; J gene: TRBJ2-5; clone size: .; CDR3 protein: CASRSSGARETQYF; CDR3 DNA: TGTGCCAGCAGGTCTAGCGGGGCCCGGGAGACCCAGTACTTC
V gene: TRBV7-8; D gene: .; J gene: TRBJ1-5; clone size: .; CDR3 protein: CASSQQWGSQPQHF; CDR3 DNA: TGTGCCAGCAGCCAACAATGGGGTAGTCAGCCCCAGCATTTT
V gene: TRBV27; D gene: .; J gene: TRBJ2-7; clone size: .; CDR3 protein: CASSLSGGQGEQYF; CDR3 DNA: TGTGCCAGCAGTTTATCGGGGGGCCAGGGCGAGCAGTACTTC
V gene: TRBV15; D gene: .; J gene: TRBJ2-1; clone size: once; CDR3 protein: CATSRKRGYNEQFF; CDR3 DNA: TGTGCCACCAGCAGAAAACGGGGATACAATGAGCAGTTCTTC